The next 14 T cell receptor beta chains were all read from a single sample in a study of blood T cell repertoires in COVID-19. The assay was immunoSEQ multiplex PCR, and TCRdb's table has in-frame clones only and misses some. Of some 400,000 clones in the sample, around 91% are singletons; the top ten hold approximately 7%. Sequenced: peripheral blood. The receptors here all came from a man in his late teens or twenties with active or convalescent COVID-19.

J is TRBJ2-7 and V is TRBV6-2 or TRBV6-3; 8 bases map to TRBD2. CDR3 size: 16 residues. The V gene end was trimmed by 0 bases and the J gene end by 4 bases; junction bases not matched to a gene: 8. Germline CDR1 MNHEY, CDR2 SVGEGT. The CDR3 sequence is CASSYSVVGGGYEQYF. The CDR3, as DNA: TGTGCCAGCAGTTACTCCGTTGTTGGCGGGGGGTACGAGCAGTACTTC.

The chain couples TRBV6-2 or TRBV6-3 to TRBJ2-2, with TRBD2 identical over 14 bases. V shed 5 bases, J shed 3 bases, and the junction held 11 bases outside the gene matches. The CDR3 totals 19 residues. Germline-derived CDR1 and CDR2 are MNHEY and SVGEGT. CDR3 bases: TGTGCCAGCAGTCCCCTCCCGGGACTAGCGGGAGCCCACACCGGGGAGCTGTTTTTT. Translated: CASSPLPGLAGAHTGELFF.

V and J are TRBV7-3 and TRBJ2-5; the match to TRBD2 covers 9 bases. CDR3 length: 13 amino acids. V lost 8 bases, J lost 6 bases, and 7 bases stayed unmatched. Germline V CDR1 and CDR2: SGHTA, FQGTGA. CDR3 sequence reads: CASSAGGPQTQYF. In nucleotides, the CDR3 is TGTGCCAGCTCGGCGGGAGGGCCCCAGACCCAGTACTTC. The full variable domain, with the rest looked up from reference TRBV7-3 and TRBJ2-5, is GAGVSQTPSNKVTEKGKYVELRCDPISGHTALYWYRQSLGQGPEFLIYFQGTGAADDSGLPNDRFFAVRPEGSVSTLKIQRTERGDSAVYLCASSAGGPQTQYFGPGTRLLVL.

The chain combines TRBV15 with TRBJ2-1; 13 nucleotides match TRBD2. V lost 5 bases, J lost 6 bases, and 10 bases stayed unmatched. Looked up from germline, CDR1 is LNHNV and CDR2 is YYDKDF (reference sequence). There are 17 residues in the CDR3. The CDR3 region has the DNA TGTGCCACCAGCCGATCGCGACTAGCGGGGGGATCCAATGAGCAGTTCTTC. Its translation: CATSRSRLAGGSNEQFF.

CDR3 in amino acids: CASISDRGREKLFF. DNA for the CDR3: TGTGCCAGCATAAGTGACAGGGGCCGCGAAAAACTGTTTTTT. The chain carries TRBV2 and TRBJ1-4, with 8 positions matching TRBD1. There are 14 residues in the CDR3. The V gene's germline CDR1 is SNHLY and CDR2 FYNNEI. Trimming cost V 7 bases and J 8 bases; bases outside gene matches: 9.

In nucleotides, the CDR3 is TGTGCCAGTCATCAGAATGAAAAACTGTTTTTT. It translates to CASHQNEKLFF. The chain uses TRBV19 and TRBJ1-4; D is ambiguous. Between the trimmed V and J ends, which lost 8 bases and 5 bases, there was a span of 6 bases. The CDR3 contains 11 residues. The germline V gene has CDR1 LNHDA and CDR2 SQIVND (reference sequence).

The chain carries TRBV6-4 and TRBJ2-7; TRBD2 matches 7 bases. Germline CDR1 is MRHNA and CDR2 is SNTAGT. The CDR3 extends over 14 amino acids. V dropped 2 bases and J dropped 2; count of bases not matched to a gene: 3. The CDR3 is CASSDTGGPYEQYF. The CDR3 nucleotides read TGTGCCAGCAGTGACACGGGAGGACCCTACGAGCAGTACTTC.

The chain carries TRBV6-5 and TRBJ2-2; 8 positions match TRBD1. The CDR3 consists of 14 residues. Losses at the gene ends were 7 bases for V and 3 bases for J; bases not matched to a gene: 4. The V gene's germline CDR1 is MNHEY and CDR2 SVGAGI. The CDR3 coding sequence is TGTGCCAGCATTCAGGGGGCCGACACCGGGGAGCTGTTTTTT. It is translated as CASIQGADTGELFF.

This chain's CDR3 is CASSEPGLSTDTQYF. CDR3 DNA sequence: TGCGCCAGCAGCGAACCGGGACTTAGCACAGATACGCAGTATTTT. V is TRBV5-1 and J is TRBJ2-3, with D perhaps TRBD2 (6 bases). In germline, CDR1 is SGHRS, CDR2 YFSETQ. The CDR3 covers 15 residues. Trimming removed 4 bases at V and 0 bases at J, with 12 bases between.

The chain recombines TRBV5-5 with TRBJ2-7; 9 nucleotides line up with TRBD2. The CDR3 runs 19 residues. Germline V gives CDR1 SGHKS, CDR2 YYEKEE (reference sequence). V was pared by 3 bases and J by 5 bases, with 21 bases of the junction left unmatched. For the CDR3, the DNA is TGTGCCAGCAGCTCCCCCGCGGGAGGGCAATTCCGAGTCCCCCACGAGCAGTACTTC. This gives the protein CASSSPAGGQFRVPHEQYF.

This chain links TRBV27 with TRBJ2-7, with TRBD1 as a possible D gene (6 bases). CDR1 MNHEY and CDR2 SMNVEV come from the germline V gene (reference sequence). The CDR3 has 13 residues. The V end was cut by 2 bases, the J end by 5 bases, with 10 bases between. Written as DNA, the CDR3 is TGTGCCAGCAGTTTACGTACAGGGAACGAGCAGTACTTC. Its translation: CASSLRTGNEQYF.

The chain carries TRBV24-1 and TRBJ1-5, with 7 bases identical to TRBD1. Germline lookup yields CDR1 KGHDR and CDR2 SFDVKD. The CDR3 spans 14 residues. After removal of 7 bases from V and 5 bases from J, the junction contained 7 bases not matched to a gene. The CDR3 here is CATSRQGLDQPQHF. CDR3 DNA sequence: TGTGCCACCAGCCGACAGGGATTAGATCAGCCCCAGCATTTT.

This chain links TRBV5-1 with TRBJ1-2; D gene uncertain. The length of the CDR3 is 13 residues. Germline values: CDR1 SGHRS, CDR2 YFSETQ. Trimming cost V 3 bases and J 2 bases, with 8 bases left between them. For the CDR3, the DNA is TGCGCCAGCAGCTACACAGAAAACTATGGCTACACCTTC. Amino acid sequence: CASSYTENYGYTF.

This clone has only one observation. The chain uses TRBV6-2 or TRBV6-3 and TRBJ1-3; TRBD1 agrees at 7 bases. Trimming at V came to 5 bases and at J to 1 base, leaving 11 bases not matched to a gene. The CDR3 extends over 17 amino acids. From germline, CDR1 is MNHEY and CDR2 SVGEGT. Written as DNA, the CDR3 is TGTGCCAGCAGTGGAACCGTAGGGGGCCTTTCTGGAAACACCATATATTTT. This encodes CASSGTVGGLSGNTIYF.